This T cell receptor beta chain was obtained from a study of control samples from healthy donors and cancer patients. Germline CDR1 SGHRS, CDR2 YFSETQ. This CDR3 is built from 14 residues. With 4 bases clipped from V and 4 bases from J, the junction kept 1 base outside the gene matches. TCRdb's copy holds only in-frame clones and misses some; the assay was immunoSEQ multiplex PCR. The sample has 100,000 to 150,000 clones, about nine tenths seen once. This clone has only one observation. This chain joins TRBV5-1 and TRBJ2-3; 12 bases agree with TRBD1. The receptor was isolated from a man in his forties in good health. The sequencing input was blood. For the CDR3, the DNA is TGCGCCAGCAGCGGGACAGGGGGCCCAGATACGCAGTATTTT. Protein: CASSGTGGPDTQYF.